The clone carrying this T cell receptor beta chain has just one count. This entry belongs to a study of shared clonotypes between healthy human individuals. TCRdb keeps only in-frame clones here, not all; method: immunoSEQ multiplex PCR. The sample lists roughly 1.5 million clones; 98% were seen once. Donors had no recently reported acute infections or vaccinations and were HIV-negative. J was trimmed by 2 bases and V by 5 bases; bases with no gene match: 15. The CDR3 runs 19 residues. The germline V gene encodes CDR1 SGHVS and CDR2 FQNEAQ. The rearrangement links TRBV7-8 to TRBJ1-4, with 9 positions matching TRBD1. The source of this sequence is a man aged 25-45 years in good health. The sequencing input was naive CD4+ T cells sorted from blood. Regarding subset: CD45RA+ positively selected. The DNA for the CDR3 is TGTGCCAGCAGCCTGAAGCGCCACCGGGACAGGGTGACTAATGAAAAACTGTTTTTT. Translated, it gives CASSLKRHRDRVTNEKLFF.